The T cell receptor (beta chain) described here comes from a study of T cells after yellow fever vaccination. TCRdb reprocessed the 5' RACE reads with MiXCR, giving one entry per CDR3 protein. The sample holds a few hundred thousand distinct CDR3 sequences, 4.1% seen once. V was pared by 6 bases and J by 4 bases, with 15 bases between. The CDR3 sequence is 14 residues long. Germline CDR1 and CDR2: SGHTA and FQGNSA. The specimen comprised PBMCs, sampled 5 days after the yellow fever booster vaccination. The clonotype comes from a man aged 18 to 29 who received the YFV17D yellow fever vaccine. J is TRBJ1-2 and V is TRBV7-2; possible D gene TRBD1, 5 bases. The CDR3 DNA follows: TGTGCCAGCAGTTCGCCGGGACGGAGCTATGGCTACACCTTC. It specifies CASSSPGRSYGYTF.